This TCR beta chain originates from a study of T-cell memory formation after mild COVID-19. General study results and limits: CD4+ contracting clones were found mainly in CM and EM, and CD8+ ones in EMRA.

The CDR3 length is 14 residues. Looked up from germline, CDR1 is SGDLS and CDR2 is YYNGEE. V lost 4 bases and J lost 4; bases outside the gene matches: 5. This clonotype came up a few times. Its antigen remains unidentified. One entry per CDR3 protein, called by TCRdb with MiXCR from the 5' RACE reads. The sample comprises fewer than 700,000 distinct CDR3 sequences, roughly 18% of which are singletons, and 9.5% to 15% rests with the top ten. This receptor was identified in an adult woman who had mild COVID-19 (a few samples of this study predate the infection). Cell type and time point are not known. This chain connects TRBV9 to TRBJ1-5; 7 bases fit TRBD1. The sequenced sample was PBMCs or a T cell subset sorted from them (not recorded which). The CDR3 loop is CASSPGQINQPQHF. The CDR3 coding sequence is TGTGCCAGCAGCCCGGGACAGATTAATCAGCCCCAGCATTTT.